This is a list of T cell receptor beta chains from one sample in a study of early T cells in non-severe SARS-CoV-2 infection. TCRdb recomputed calls from the 5' RACE reads with MiXCR, one row per CDR3 protein. In the table there are 66,000 or so distinct CDR3 sequences, 10% to 13% of which are singletons. The sample was whole blood. The receptors derive from an adult who was a healthcare worker with PCR-confirmed SARS-CoV-2 infection or an uninfected control (not recorded which). CDR3s include the opening cysteine and the closing phenylalanine or tryptophan. The order of the fields is clone size, D gene, V gene, J gene, CDR3 DNA, CDR3 protein. A D gene is named only where the DNA matches it firmly. Some rows have no size entry. The others give once, few or many, or a class for an expanded clone.

many	TRBD1	TRBV4-3	TRBJ2-7	TGCGCCAGCAGCCACGATTTTTACCTCACCGGGACAGGGGTCCTTGAGCAGTACTTC	CASSHDFYLTGTGVLEQYF
many	.	TRBV29-1	TRBJ2-2	TGCAGCGCTAGGGACGTTGGGGAGCTGTTTTTT	CSARDVGELFF
.	TRBD1	TRBV20-1	TRBJ1-6	TGCAGTGCTAGTCGTCGGGACAGCATCAATTCACCCCTCCACTTT	CSASRRDSINSPLHF
few	.	TRBV18	TRBJ1-3	TGTGCCAGCTCCCGAGGTCCCGTCCTCTCTGGAAACACCATATATTTT	CASSRGPVLSGNTIYF
once	.	TRBV29-1	TRBJ1-1	TGCAGCGGGGGACAGAACACTGAAGCTTTCTTT	CSGGQNTEAFF
many	.	TRBV3-1	TRBJ1-5	TGTGCCAGCAGTGCGATCCCCGGGGGCAATCAGCCCCAGCATTTT	CASSAIPGGNQPQHF
.	TRBD1	TRBV7-9	TRBJ2-7	TGTGCCAGCAGCTCCTACAGGGGCAGGTACGAGCAGTACTTC	CASSSYRGRYEQYF
.	.	TRBV7-9	TRBJ2-7	TGTGCCAGCAGCTACTCTGGGGGTGCTACCAGCGGGTCCCCCTACGAGCAGTACTTC	CASSYSGGATSGSPYEQYF
few	.	TRBV29-1	TRBJ1-5	TGCAGCGTTGGAAGGGATCAGCCCCAGCATTTT	CSVGRDQPQHF
few	TRBD1	TRBV11-1	TRBJ2-7	TGTGCCAGCACCCAATGGCACAGGGGGCGCGAGCAGTACTTC	CASTQWHRGREQYF
many	.	TRBV15	TRBJ2-1	TGTGCCACCAGCAGAGGGGGGGCGCGGGAGCAGTTCTTC	CATSRGGAREQFF
many	TRBD2	TRBV5-5	TRBJ2-3	TGTGCCAGCAGCTTGGCGGGGGGAGAGACAGATACGCAGTATTTT	CASSLAGGETDTQYF